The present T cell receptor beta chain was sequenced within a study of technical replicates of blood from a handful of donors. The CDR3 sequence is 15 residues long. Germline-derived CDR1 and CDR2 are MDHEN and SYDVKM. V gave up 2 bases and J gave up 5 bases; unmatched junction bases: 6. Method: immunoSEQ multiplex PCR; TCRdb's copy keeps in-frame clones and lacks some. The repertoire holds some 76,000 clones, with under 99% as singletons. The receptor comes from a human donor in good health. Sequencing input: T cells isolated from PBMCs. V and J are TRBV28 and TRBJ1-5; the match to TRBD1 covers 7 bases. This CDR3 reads CASSLVGTDYQPQHF. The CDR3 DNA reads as TGTGCCAGCAGTTTAGTCGGGACAGACTATCAGCCCCAGCATTTT.